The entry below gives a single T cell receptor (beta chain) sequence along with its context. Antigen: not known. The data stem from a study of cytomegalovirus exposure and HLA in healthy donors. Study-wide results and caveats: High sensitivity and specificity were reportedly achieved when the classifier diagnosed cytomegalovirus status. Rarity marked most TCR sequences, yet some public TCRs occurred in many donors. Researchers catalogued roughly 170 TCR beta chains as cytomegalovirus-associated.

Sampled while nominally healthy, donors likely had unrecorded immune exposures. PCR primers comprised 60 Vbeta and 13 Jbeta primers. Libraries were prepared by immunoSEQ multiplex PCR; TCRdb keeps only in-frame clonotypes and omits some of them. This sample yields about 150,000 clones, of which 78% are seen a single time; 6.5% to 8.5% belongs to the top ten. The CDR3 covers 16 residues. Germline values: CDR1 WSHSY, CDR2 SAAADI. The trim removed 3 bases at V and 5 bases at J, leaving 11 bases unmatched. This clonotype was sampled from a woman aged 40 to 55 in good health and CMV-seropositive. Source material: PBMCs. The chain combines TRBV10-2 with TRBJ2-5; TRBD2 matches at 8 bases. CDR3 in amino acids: CASSERRGGRGETQYF. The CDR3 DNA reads TGCGCCAGCAGTGAAAGGCGCGGGGGGCGGGGGGAGACCCAGTACTTC.